This section outlines one T cell receptor beta chain sequence together with its context. Its antigen remains undetermined. No per-base quality is available; no much larger clone lies one base away. The data originate from a study of blood T cell repertoires in COVID-19 (dated by TCRdb to 2020 to 2021). Notes on the research overall: Collaborator samples came from the United States, Italy and Spain and covered acute and convalescent phases of COVID-19. The material from the prospective study consisted of cDNA or gDNA derived from T cells, B-cell-depleted T cells, or PBMCs. Subjects who had been exposed to COVID-19, were actively infected with it, or had recovered from it provided the deeply sampled blood TCRbeta repertoires that made up the dataset. The repertoires were released in a freely available public database intended as a resource for research on the immune response to SARS-CoV-2. Samples were obtained from the ongoing ImmuneRACE study (first 160 participants) and from over 1,000 subjects provided by 6 global collaborators. Sample metadata almost always included a de-identified subject ID, COVID-19 status, age in years and sex. HLA class I and class II types, where available, came from metadata supplied by the sample provider rather than from assay-based typing.

One collaborating source in Seattle enrolled patients while the patients were actively infected and followed the patients over time throughout the course of disease. Collaborating institutions collected whole blood in K2EDTA tubes following their own protocols. For TCRbeta analysis, collaborator samples were shipped as frozen whole blood, as isolated PBMCs, or as DNA extracted from either sample type. The paper's findings and limits, for the study overall: The quantity of clinical and demographic metadata differed by source and by participant and was supplied without curation.

V is shortened by 7 bases, J by 2 bases, and the region joining them spans 15 bases. CDR1 and CDR2 (LNHDA, SQIVND) derive from the germline V gene (reference sequence). The CDR3 goes from the cysteine to the phenylalanine over 15 residues. Here the CDR3 DNA is all that survives: 45 bases in frame from base 1. TCRbeta CDR3 regions were amplified from genomic DNA by means of the immunoSEQ Assay, a bias-controlled multiplex PCR. On the authors' methods: The number of nucleated cells in each sample was estimated from the amplification of reference gene primers within the assay. To quantify the absolute abundance of each unique TCRbeta CDR3 rearrangement, sequence reads were collapsed and filtered. For each sample, productive Simpson clonality was calculated by taking the square root of Simpson's diversity index across productive rearrangements. Imported from immuneACCESS, the table was reduced by TCRdb to in-frame sequences with V and J called. These copies leave out some clones; in studies compared against another copy, an unresolved V gene accounts for under half, and the cause of the remainder is not known. V and J calls and clone size follow that table, whereas D and trimming were derived from the DNA. This sample lists roughly 280,000 clones; about 88% were detected once. In total, the top ten clones hold roughly 5% of the sample.

This clonotype was obtained from a woman aged 60 to 75 with COVID-19, enrolled during active disease. Sequenced sample: peripheral blood. Recombination joined TRBV19 with TRBJ2-1; the D gene is perhaps TRBD2, from 7 matching bases. The CDR3 is CASNRRGGPYNEQFF. In nucleotide form, the sequence is TGTGCCAGTAATAGAAGGGGGGGCCCCTACAATGAGCAGTTCTTC.